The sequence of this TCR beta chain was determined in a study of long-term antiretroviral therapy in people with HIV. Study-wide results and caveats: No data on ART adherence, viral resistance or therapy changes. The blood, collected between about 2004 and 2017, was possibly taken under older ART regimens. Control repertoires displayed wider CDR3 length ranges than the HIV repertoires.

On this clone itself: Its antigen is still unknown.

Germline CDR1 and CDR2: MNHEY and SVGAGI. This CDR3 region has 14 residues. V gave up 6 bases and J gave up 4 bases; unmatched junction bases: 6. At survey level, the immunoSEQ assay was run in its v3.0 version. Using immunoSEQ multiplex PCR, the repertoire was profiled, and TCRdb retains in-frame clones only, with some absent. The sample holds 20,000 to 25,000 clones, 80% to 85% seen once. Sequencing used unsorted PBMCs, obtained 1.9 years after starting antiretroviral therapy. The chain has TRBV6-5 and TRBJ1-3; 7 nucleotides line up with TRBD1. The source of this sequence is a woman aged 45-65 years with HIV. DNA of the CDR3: TGTGCCAGCAGGATACAGGGGTCGGGAAACACCATATATTTT. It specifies CASRIQGSGNTIYF.